These 8 T cell receptor beta chains originate from one sample sequenced in a study of cytomegalovirus exposure and HLA in healthy donors. 13 Jbeta primers and 60 Vbeta primers were used for the PCR. Here immunoSEQ multiplex PCR was the method, and the copy in TCRdb shows in-frame clones only, minus some. The data show 150,000 to 200,000 clones, approximately 85% seen once. The sequenced sample consisted of PBMCs. Receptor source: a man aged 18 to 29 in good health and CMV-seropositive.

The chain joins TRBV7-2 to TRBJ2-1; TRBD1 matches 8 bases. The CDR3 covers 13 residues. The germline V gene has CDR1 SGHTA and CDR2 FQGNSA. The ends lost 5 bases at V and 7 bases at J; junction bases unmatched: 4. The CDR3 nucleotides read TGTGCCAGCAGCCCCAGGGGGCTAAATGAGCAGTTCTTC. Its translation is CASSPRGLNEQFF.

The V and J genes are TRBV18 and TRBJ2-6, with 8 nucleotides matching TRBD1. The junction had 10 bases not matched to a gene; V was cut back by 3 bases and J by 0 bases. Germline V lookup: CDR1 KGHSH, CDR2 LQKENI. The length of the CDR3 is 19 residues. The CDR3 DNA is TGTGCCAGCTCACCGCGAACCGGACAGGGTCTCTCTGGGGCCAACGTCCTGACTTTC. Its translation: CASSPRTGQGLSGANVLTF.

The chain carries TRBV19 and TRBJ1-5; 9 nucleotides agree with TRBD1. V trimming: 5 bases; J trimming: 5 bases; junction bases outside the gene matches: 7. Germline values: CDR1 LNHDA, CDR2 SQIVND (reference sequence). The CDR3 is 15 residues long. In DNA, the CDR3 is TGTGCCAGTAGTGCATTCGGGACAGGGTATCAGCCCCAGCATTTT. Its protein is CASSAFGTGYQPQHF.

The rearrangement uses TRBV2 and TRBJ2-5, with 10 bases matching TRBD1. V lost 8 bases, J lost 9 bases, and 6 bases stayed unmatched. Germline CDR1 is SNHLY and CDR2 is FYNNEI. The CDR3 extends over 12 amino acids. The CDR3 DNA follows: TGTGCCAGCGCCGGGACAGGGGTGGCCCAGTACTTC. Translation: CASAGTGVAQYF.

The V and J genes are TRBV27 and TRBJ1-6, with 8 bases matching TRBD1. Looked up from germline, CDR1 is MNHEY and CDR2 is SMNVEV (reference sequence). V dropped 3 bases and J dropped 6; count of bases not matched to a gene: 7. This CDR3 has 16 residues. This chain's CDR3 is CASSFYRQGINSPLHF. CDR3 in DNA: TGTGCCAGCAGTTTTTATCGACAGGGGATTAATTCACCCCTCCACTTT.

The CDR3 nucleotides read TGTGCCAGCAGCCCCATAGCGGGGGGGCCAGGGGAGACCCAGTACTTC. Its protein product is CASSPIAGGPGETQYF. The chain joins TRBV7-8 to TRBJ2-5; 11 bases map to TRBD2. This CDR3 region has 16 residues. Germline assignment: CDR1 SGHVS and CDR2 FQNEAQ. Unmatched junction bases numbered 10, after V lost 5 bases and J lost 5 bases. Full variable domain (missing parts from reference TRBV7-8 and TRBJ2-5): GAGVSQSPRYKVAKRGQDVALRCDPISGHVSLFWYQQALGQGPEFLTYFQNEAQLDKSGLPSDRFFAERPEGSVSTLKIQRTQQEDSAVYLCASSPIAGGPGETQYFGPGTRLLVL.

V is TRBV7-8 and J is TRBJ2-7; TRBD1 aligns across 10 bases. The length of the CDR3 is 16 residues. Trimming removed 6 bases from V and 4 bases from J; junction bases left unmatched: 12. The germline V gene has CDR1 SGHVS and CDR2 FQNEAQ. CDR3 DNA: TGTGCCAGCAGACGAGCGGGGGACAGGGGAGGGTACGAGCAGTACTTC. Translated, it gives CASRRAGDRGGYEQYF.

The CDR3, as DNA: TGCAGTGCTATGGCGGGTCAGCCCCAGCATTTT. Amino acids: CSAMAGQPQHF. This chain joins TRBV20-1 and TRBJ1-5, with D unresolved. Trimming pared 4 bases from V and 6 bases from J, leaving 7 bases between. The germline gives CDR1 DFQATT, CDR2 SNEGSKA (reference sequence). This CDR3 has 11 residues.